This TCR beta chain emerged from a study of T cells in Graves' hyperthyroidism and ophthalmopathy. As for the study in general: Once the initial diagnosis was made, peripheral blood was obtained before any treatment. Study findings and constraints: In validation, the model predicted ophthalmopathy. These predictions came a median about 6.5 months before onset. Separating ophthalmopathy from stable hyperthyroidism was achieved by a 13 V-J model.

This CDR3 region has 18 residues. Germline-derived CDR1 and CDR2 are MNHNS and SASEGT. After removal of 1 base from V and 5 bases from J, the junction contained 11 bases not matched to a gene. The source material, RNA transcripts, was used to amplify TCR beta CDR3 regions. The primer set for the first-round RT-PCR of the TCR CDR3 was HTBI. In TCRdb, the multiplex PCR reads were re-called with MiXCR into one record per CDR3 protein. Among approximately 200,000 distinct CDR3 sequences, about 18% were seen once, and the ten largest hold around 47%. Every diagnosis used clinical symptoms, serum thyroxine and TRAb, thyroid ultrasound and orbital computed tomography. Many counts were recorded for this clonotype. Its target is not known.

The receptor was derived from a man between 35 and 55 years old with Graves' hyperthyroidism. Sequenced material: blood. The chain links TRBV6-1 to TRBJ2-1; 10 bases are a match to TRBD1. In DNA, the CDR3 is TGTGCCAGCAGTGAAGGCCCGGGGGACAGGGGAAAGAACAATGAGCAGTTCTTC. Translating gives CASSEGPGDRGKNNEQFF.